This paragraph covers one TCR beta chain sequence. Antigen unknown. CDR3 size: 20 residues. Unmatched junction bases numbered 20, after V lost 6 bases and J lost 0 bases. CDR1 and CDR2 (germline): MNHEY, SVGEGT. These data belong to a study of T cell responses to AZD1222 COVID-19 vaccine. Overall study results and limits: White British ancestry dominated among donors, who included more females, and clonal diversity was possibly underestimated.

TCRdb's table, derived via immunoSEQ multiplex PCR, lists solely in-frame clones and lacks some. This sample has fewer than 150,000 clones; 93% occur once, and the top ten carry approximately 3.1%. Material: peripheral blood, obtained on day 0 of AZD1222 vaccination. The TCR comes from an adult in good health. This rearrangement joins TRBV6-2 or TRBV6-3 to TRBJ1-5; 7 bases match TRBD1. In DNA, the CDR3 is TGTGCCAGCAGCGTACGTGGTTTCGGGACAGATCTATATAGCAATCAGCCCCAGCATTTT. Translation: CASSVRGFGTDLYSNQPQHF.